The entry below gives a single T cell receptor (beta chain) sequence along with its context. Antigen unknown. Between the trimmed V and J ends, which lost 7 bases and 0 bases, there was a span of 11 bases. Germline assignment: CDR1 SGHRS and CDR2 YFSETQ. CDR3 length: 14 residues. Clones were sequenced by immunoSEQ multiplex PCR, and TCRdb holds only the in-frame ones, with some missing. This sample has more than 85,000 clones; over 70% occur once, and the top ten carry around 15%. The data belong to a study of Ad26.COV2.S vaccination and SARS-CoV-2 variants. Overall study results and limits: Placebo recipients had lower spike-specific TCR breadth than vaccine recipients. It was reported that spike-specific CD8+ and CD4+ T cell responses were substantially broad after vaccination. Quantification of TCR breadth and depth may have yielded underestimates of total T cell responses. For non-spike TCRs, breadth in vaccine recipients resembled that in placebo recipients.

This TCR derives from a human donor who had recovered from COVID-19. This chain joins TRBV5-1 and TRBJ1-5; D perhaps matches TRBD1 (5 bases). The sequences come from peripheral blood, collected after recovery from COVID-19. The CDR3 loop reads CASGAEDSNQPQHF. DNA of the CDR3: TGCGCCAGCGGGGCAGAGGATAGCAATCAGCCCCAGCATTTT.